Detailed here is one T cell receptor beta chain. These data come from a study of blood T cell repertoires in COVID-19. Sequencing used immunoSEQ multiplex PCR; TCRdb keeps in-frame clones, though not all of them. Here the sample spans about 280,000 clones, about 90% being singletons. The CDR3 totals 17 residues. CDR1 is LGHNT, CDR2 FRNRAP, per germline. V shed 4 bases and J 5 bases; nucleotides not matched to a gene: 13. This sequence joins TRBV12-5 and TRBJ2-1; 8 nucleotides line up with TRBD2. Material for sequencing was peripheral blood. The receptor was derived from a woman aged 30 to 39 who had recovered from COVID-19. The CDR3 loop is CASGSNPSGTSHNEQFF. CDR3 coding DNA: TGTGCTAGTGGTTCAAACCCCTCCGGGACTAGTCACAATGAGCAGTTCTTC.